This T cell receptor beta chain was found in a study of OX40 agonist ivuxolimab in advanced cancers. Study summary: The dose of intravenous ivuxolimab that patients received every 2 weeks ranged from 0.01 to 10 mg/kg.

Trimming shortened V by 5 bases and J by 3 bases, and 14 bases separated the two germline ends. CDR1 MNHNY and CDR2 SVGAGI come from the germline V gene (reference sequence). CDR3 length: 15 amino acids. The table came from immunoSEQ multiplex PCR; TCRdb's copy has only in-frame clones and leaves some out. The sample yields over 50,000 clones, around 85% seen once. Remarks on this clone: Its antigen is undetermined.

Study-wide points: Several nonresponders also turned out to have low normalized T-cell clonal expansion. Mean expanded clone counts were higher in CD8+ than CD4+ T cells. Compared with others, partial responders at 0.1-3.0 mg/kg displayed clonal expansion among the lowest.

This material consisted of CD4+ or CD8+ T cells sorted from blood, taken in a trial of the OX40 agonist ivuxolimab. The chain is built from TRBV6-6 and TRBJ2-1; either TRBD1 or TRBD2 may supply D (5 bases each). This TCR was recovered from an adult with an advanced solid tumor such as melanoma, head and neck, liver or kidney cancer. Written as DNA, the CDR3 is TGTGCCAGCAGTCTCGAGTGGGGGAACTACAATGAGCAGTTCTTC. It encodes CASSLEWGNYNEQFF.